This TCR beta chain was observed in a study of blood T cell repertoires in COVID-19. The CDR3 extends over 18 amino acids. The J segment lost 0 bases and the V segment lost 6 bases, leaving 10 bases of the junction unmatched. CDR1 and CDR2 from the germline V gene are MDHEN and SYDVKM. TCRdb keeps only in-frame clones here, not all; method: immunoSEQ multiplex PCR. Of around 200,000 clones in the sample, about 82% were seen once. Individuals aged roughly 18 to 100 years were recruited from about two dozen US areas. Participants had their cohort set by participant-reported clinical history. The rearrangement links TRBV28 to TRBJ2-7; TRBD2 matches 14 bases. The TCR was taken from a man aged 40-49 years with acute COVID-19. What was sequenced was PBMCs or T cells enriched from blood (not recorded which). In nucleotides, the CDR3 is TGTGCCAGCAGCCCGGGACTAGCGGGAGACCAAAACTCCTACGAGCAGTACTTC. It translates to CASSPGLAGDQNSYEQYF.